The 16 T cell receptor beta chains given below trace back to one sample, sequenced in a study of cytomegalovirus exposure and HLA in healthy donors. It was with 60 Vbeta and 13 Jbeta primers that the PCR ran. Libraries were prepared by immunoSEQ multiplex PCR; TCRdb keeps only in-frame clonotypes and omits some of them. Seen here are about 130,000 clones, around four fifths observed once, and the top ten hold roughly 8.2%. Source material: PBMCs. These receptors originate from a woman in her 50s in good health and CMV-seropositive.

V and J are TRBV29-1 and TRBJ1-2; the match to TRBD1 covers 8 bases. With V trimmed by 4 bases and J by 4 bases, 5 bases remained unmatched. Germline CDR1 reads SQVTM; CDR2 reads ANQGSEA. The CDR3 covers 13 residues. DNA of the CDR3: TGCAGCGTTGGAGACAGGGGAGTCTATGGCTACACCTTC. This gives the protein CSVGDRGVYGYTF.

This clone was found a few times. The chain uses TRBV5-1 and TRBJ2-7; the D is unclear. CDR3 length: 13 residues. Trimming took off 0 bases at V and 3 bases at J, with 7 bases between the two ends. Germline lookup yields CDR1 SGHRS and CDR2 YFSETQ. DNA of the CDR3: TGCGCCAGCAGCTTGGAAGCCGACTACGAGCAGTACTTC. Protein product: CASSLEADYEQYF.

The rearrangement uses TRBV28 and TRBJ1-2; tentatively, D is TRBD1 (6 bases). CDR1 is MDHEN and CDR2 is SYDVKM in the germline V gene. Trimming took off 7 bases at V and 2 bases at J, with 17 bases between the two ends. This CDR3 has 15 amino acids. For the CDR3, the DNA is TGTGCCAGCACCATGTGGGGGGGCGAAAACTATGGCTACACCTTC. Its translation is CASTMWGGENYGYTF.

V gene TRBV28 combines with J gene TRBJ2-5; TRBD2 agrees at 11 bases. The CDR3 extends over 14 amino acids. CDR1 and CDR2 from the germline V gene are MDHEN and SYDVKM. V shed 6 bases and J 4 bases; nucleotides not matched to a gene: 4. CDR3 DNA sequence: TGTGCCAGCAGCGCTAGCGGGAGGAGAGAGACCCAGTACTTC. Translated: CASSASGRRETQYF.

The CDR3 loop is CAWPRGTSGDYEQYF. In nucleotides, the CDR3 is TGTGCCTGGCCCCGGGGGACTAGCGGGGACTACGAGCAGTACTTC. The chain has TRBV30 and TRBJ2-7, with 13 bases aligning to TRBD2. V lost 5 bases, J lost 3 bases, and 7 bases stayed unmatched. Germline values: CDR1 GTSNPN, CDR2 SVGIG (reference sequence). The CDR3 is 15 residues long.

The CDR3 DNA sequence: TGTGCCAGCAGTCACCTTCGAGGGAACACTGAAGCTTTCTTT. This codes for CASSHLRGNTEAFF. The chain is built from TRBV7-9 and TRBJ1-1; unclear D gene. Trimming pared 6 bases from V and 1 base from J, leaving 12 bases between. This CDR3 comprises 14 residues. The germline V gene encodes CDR1 SEHNR and CDR2 FQNEAQ (reference sequence).

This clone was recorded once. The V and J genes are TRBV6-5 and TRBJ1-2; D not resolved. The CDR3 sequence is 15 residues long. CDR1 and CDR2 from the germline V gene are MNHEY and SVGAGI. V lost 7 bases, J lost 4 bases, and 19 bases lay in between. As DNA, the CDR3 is TGTGCCAGCAAATGGGCCCCCGAGGGTAGCTATGGCTACACCTTC. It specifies CASKWAPEGSYGYTF.

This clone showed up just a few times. In DNA form, the CDR3 reads TGTGCCTGGGTTAGGACTAGCGGGGGGGCGGCGTACAATGAGCAGTTCTTC. Its protein is CAWVRTSGGAAYNEQFF. The chain joins TRBV30 to TRBJ2-1, with 15 bases aligning to TRBD2. Unmatched junction bases numbered 9, after V lost 5 bases and J lost 4 bases. This CDR3 has 17 amino acids. Germline V lookup: CDR1 GTSNPN, CDR2 SVGIG (reference sequence).

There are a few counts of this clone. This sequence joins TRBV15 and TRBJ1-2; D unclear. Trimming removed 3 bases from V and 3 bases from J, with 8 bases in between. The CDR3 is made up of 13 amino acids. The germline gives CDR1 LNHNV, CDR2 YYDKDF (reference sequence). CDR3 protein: CATSRGQDYGYTF. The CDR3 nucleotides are TGTGCCACCAGCAGGGGCCAGGACTATGGCTACACCTTC.

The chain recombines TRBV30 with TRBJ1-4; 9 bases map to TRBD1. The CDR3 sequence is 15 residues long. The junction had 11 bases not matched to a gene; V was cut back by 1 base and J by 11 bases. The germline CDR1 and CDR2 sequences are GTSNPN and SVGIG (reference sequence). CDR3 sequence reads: CAWSGRGQGLVKLFF. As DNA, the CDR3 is TGTGCCTGGAGTGGACGGGGACAGGGACTAGTCAAACTGTTTTTT. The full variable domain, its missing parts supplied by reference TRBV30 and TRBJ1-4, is SQTIHQWPATLVQPVGSPLSLECTVEGTSNPNLYWYRQAAGRGLQLLFYSVGIGQISSEVPQNLSASRPQDRQFILSSKKLLLSDSGFYLCAWSGRGQGLVKLFFGSGTQLSVL.

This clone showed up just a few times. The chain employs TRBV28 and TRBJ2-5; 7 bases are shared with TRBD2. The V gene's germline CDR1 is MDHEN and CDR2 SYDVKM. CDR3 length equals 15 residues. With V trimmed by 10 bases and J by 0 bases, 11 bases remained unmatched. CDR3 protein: CATLPGLTYQETQYF. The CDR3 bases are TGTGCCACCTTACCGGGACTAACGTACCAAGAGACCCAGTACTTC.

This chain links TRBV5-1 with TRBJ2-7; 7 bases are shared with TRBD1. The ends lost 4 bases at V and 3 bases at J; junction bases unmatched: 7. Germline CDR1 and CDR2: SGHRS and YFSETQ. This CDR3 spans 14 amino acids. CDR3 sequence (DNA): TGCGCCAGCAGCCCTGGGACAGCCCGCTACGAGCAGTACTTC. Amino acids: CASSPGTARYEQYF.

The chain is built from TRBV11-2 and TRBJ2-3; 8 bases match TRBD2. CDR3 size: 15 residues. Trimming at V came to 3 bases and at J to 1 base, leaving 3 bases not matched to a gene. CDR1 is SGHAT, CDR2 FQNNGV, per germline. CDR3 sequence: CASSLGRGGTDTQYF. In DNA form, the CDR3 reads TGTGCCAGCAGCTTGGGGCGGGGGGGCACAGATACGCAGTATTTT.

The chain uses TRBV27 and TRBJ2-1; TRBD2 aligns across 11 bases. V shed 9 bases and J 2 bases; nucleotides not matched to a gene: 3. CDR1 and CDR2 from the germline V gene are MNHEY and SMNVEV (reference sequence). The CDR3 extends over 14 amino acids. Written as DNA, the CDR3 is TGTGCCAGTATGGGACTAGCGGCCTACAATGAGCAGTTCTTC. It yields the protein CASMGLAAYNEQFF.

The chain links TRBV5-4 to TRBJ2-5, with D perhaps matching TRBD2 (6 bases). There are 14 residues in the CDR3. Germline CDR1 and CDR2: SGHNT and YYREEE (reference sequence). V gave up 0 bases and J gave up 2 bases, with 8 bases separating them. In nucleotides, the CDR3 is TGTGCCAGCAGCTTGGGCGGGGCACAAGAGACCCAGTACTTC. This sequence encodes CASSLGGAQETQYF. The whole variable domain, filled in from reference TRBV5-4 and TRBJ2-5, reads ETGVTQSPTHLIKTRGQQVTLRCSSQSGHNTVSWYQQALGQGPQFIFQYYREEENGRGNFPPRFSGLQFPNYSSELNVNALELDDSALYLCASSLGGAQETQYFGPGTRLLVL.

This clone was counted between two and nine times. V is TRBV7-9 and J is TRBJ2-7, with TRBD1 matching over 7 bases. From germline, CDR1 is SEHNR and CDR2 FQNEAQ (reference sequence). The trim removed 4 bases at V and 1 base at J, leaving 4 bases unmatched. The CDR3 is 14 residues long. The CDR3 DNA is TGTGCCAGCAGCTCCGGGGACAGATCCTACGAGCAGTACTTC. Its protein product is CASSSGDRSYEQYF.